The 29 T cell receptor beta chains below all came from one sample that was sequenced in a study of cytomegalovirus exposure and HLA in healthy donors. With 60 Vbeta and 13 Jbeta primers, the PCR was carried out. Profiling relied on immunoSEQ multiplex PCR, and the TCRdb table lists in-frame clones only, not all of them. The profile shows over 150,000 clones, roughly four fifths of them singletons. Sequencing was carried out using PBMCs. These receptors were obtained from a woman between 50 and 59 years old in good health and CMV-seropositive.

The chain uses TRBV27 and TRBJ1-1, with D possibly matching TRBD1 (6 bases). Per the germline V gene, CDR1 is MNHEY and CDR2 is SMNVEV (reference sequence). The CDR3 sequence is 15 residues long. V was clipped by 3 bases and J by 7 bases, with 18 bases between them. Here the CDR3 DNA reads TGTGCCAGCAGTTTCCCACCCCAGGGGAGTGGTGAAGCTTTCTTT. The encoded protein is CASSFPPQGSGEAFF.

The gene calls are TRBV30 and TRBJ2-7; a weak D match, TRBD1 (5 bases). The V end was cut by 4 bases, the J end by 5 bases, with 18 bases between. In germline, CDR1 is GTSNPN, CDR2 SVGIG (reference sequence). This CDR3 region has 14 residues. CDR3 region: CAWNGKGFENEQYF. The CDR3 coding sequence is TGTGCCTGGAATGGAAAGGGGTTCGAGAACGAGCAGTACTTC.

This clone showed up just a few times. CDR3 region: CSALDNEQFF. The CDR3 coding sequence is TGCAGTGCTCTAGACAATGAGCAGTTCTTC. The chain combines TRBV20-1 with TRBJ2-1; D gene ambiguous. V lost 5 bases, J lost 5 bases, and 4 bases lay in between. CDR3 length: 10 amino acids. Germline-derived CDR1 and CDR2 are DFQATT and SNEGSKA (reference sequence).

This chain joins TRBV29-1 and TRBJ2-7, with 7 bases lining up with TRBD2. Trimming removed 4 bases from V and 3 bases from J; junction bases left unmatched: 6. Germline CDR1 SQVTM, CDR2 ANQGSEA. The CDR3 extends over 13 amino acids. The CDR3 DNA reads TGCAGCGTTGCGATGACTAGCTTCTACGAGCAGTACTTC. Translating it yields CSVAMTSFYEQYF.

The V call is TRBV2, the J call TRBJ1-5; maybe TRBD1 (6 bases). The CDR3 is 14 amino acids. Germline CDR1 and CDR2: SNHLY and FYNNEI. V shed 7 bases and J shed 0 bases, with 10 bases lying between them. Written as DNA, the CDR3 is TGTGCCAGCACAGGACAGTATAGCAATCAGCCCCAGCATTTT. Translated: CASTGQYSNQPQHF. The variable domain in full, completed from reference TRBV2 and TRBJ1-5, reads EPEVTQTPSHQVTQMGQEVILRCVPISNHLYFYWYRQILGQKVEFLVSFYNNEISEKSEIFDDQFSVERPDGSNFTLKIRSTKLEDSAMYFCASTGQYSNQPQHFGDGTRLSIL.

This sequence joins TRBV6-6 and TRBJ1-2, with a weak D call TRBD1 (6 bases). Germline V lookup: CDR1 MNHNY, CDR2 SVGAGI (reference sequence). The CDR3 has 14 residues. V shed 11 bases and J shed 8 bases, with 24 bases lying between them. CDR3 nucleotide sequence: TGTGCCGGTAACGAACAGGGCTGGGGGAGAGGCTACACCTTC. Its protein product is CAGNEQGWGRGYTF.

A few counts support this clone. The rearrangement uses TRBV7-2 and TRBJ1-4, with 7 bases aligning to TRBD1. Trimming took 5 bases from V and 4 from J; bases not matched to a gene: 4. In germline, CDR1 is SGHTA, CDR2 FQGNSA. This CDR3 is 14 amino acids long. The chain's CDR3 is CASSRGTVNEKLFF. The CDR3 bases are TGTGCCAGCAGCCGGGGGACAGTTAATGAAAAACTGTTTTTT.

The CDR3 loop is CASSLGTGGYEELFF. The CDR3, as DNA: TGTGCCAGCAGCTTAGGGACAGGGGGCTACGAGGAGCTGTTTTTT. The chain couples TRBV7-9 to TRBJ2-2; 11 bases agree with TRBD1. CDR1 and CDR2 from the germline V gene are SEHNR and FQNEAQ (reference sequence). The CDR3 length is 15 residues. The ends lost 1 base at V and 10 bases at J; junction bases unmatched: 5.

This chain links TRBV5-6 with TRBJ1-5; 7 bases fit TRBD1. The V gene's germline CDR1 is SGHDT and CDR2 YYEEEE. Germline trimming cut 5 bases from V and 2 bases from J; bases unmatched to any gene: 4. CDR3 length equals 14 residues. The CDR3 region is CASSLTGGNQPQHF. CDR3 coding DNA: TGTGCCAGCAGTCTAACAGGGGGCAATCAGCCCCAGCATTTT.

The genes are TRBV6-5 and TRBJ1-6, with a weak D call TRBD1 (6 bases). The CDR3 sequence is 14 residues long. CDR1 is MNHEY and CDR2 is SVGAGI in the germline V gene. V was shortened by 8 bases and J by 10 bases, with 18 bases between the two germline ends. CDR3 residues: CASGQTGGGSPLHF. Here the CDR3 DNA reads TGTGCCAGCGGGCAGACAGGCGGCGGATCACCCCTCCACTTT.

This clone occurred a few times. The chain couples TRBV7-9 to TRBJ2-5, with 8 bases aligning to TRBD2. Germline CDR1 SEHNR, CDR2 FQNEAQ (reference sequence). This CDR3 region has 14 residues. Trimming took 9 bases from V and 3 from J; bases not matched to a gene: 9. The CDR3 loop is CASSRVAGKETQYF. As DNA, the CDR3 is TGTGCCAGTAGCCGGGTAGCGGGAAAAGAGACCCAGTACTTC. Supplemented by reference TRBV7-9 and TRBJ2-5, the full variable domain reads DTGVSQNPRHKITKRGQNVTFRCDPISEHNRLYWYRQTLGQGPEFLTYFQNEAQLEKSRLLSDRFSAERPKGSFSTLEIQRTEQGDSAMYLCASSRVAGKETQYFGPGTRLLVL.

The V call is TRBV6-1, the J call TRBJ1-4; the D is unclear. V lost 3 bases, J lost 2 bases, and 10 bases lay in between. The CDR3 has 15 residues. The V gene's germline CDR1 is MNHNS and CDR2 SASEGT. CDR3 nucleotides: TGTGCCAGCAGTGACGGGATAATCACTAATGAAAAACTGTTTTTT. Translation gives CASSDGIITNEKLFF.

This chain joins TRBV11-1 and TRBJ2-5; 8 bases match TRBD2. This CDR3 comprises 14 residues. V lost 8 bases and J lost 7; bases outside the gene matches: 12. Germline V gene lookup returns CDR1 SGHAT and CDR2 FQDESV (reference sequence). The CDR3 coding sequence is TGTGCCAGCGGGGAAAGCGGGGGAGAGGGGACCCAGTACTTC. Amino acid sequence: CASGESGGEGTQYF.

In its sample, this clone was seen once. The rearrangement uses TRBV12-5 and TRBJ1-2; a weak D match, TRBD1 (5 bases). V lost 2 bases and J 2 bases, leaving 6 bases between the germline ends. Germline lookup yields CDR1 LGHNT and CDR2 FRNRAP. The CDR3 sequence is 13 residues long. The CDR3 nucleotides read TGTGCTAGTGGTTTGAAGGGGAACTATGGCTACACCTTC. Translated, it gives CASGLKGNYGYTF.

V usage is TRBV12-5 and J usage is TRBJ2-7; 12 nucleotides line up with TRBD1. The CDR3 totals 14 residues. CDR1 and CDR2 (germline): LGHNT, FRNRAP. J lost 5 bases, V lost 5 bases, and 4 bases had no gene match. CDR3 nucleotides: TGTGCTAGTGGTCCGGGACAGGGGGCCCACGAGCAGTACTTC. Translating it yields CASGPGQGAHEQYF. Full variable domain (remainder filled in from reference TRBV12-5 and TRBJ2-7): DARVTQTPRHKVTEMGQEVTMRCQPILGHNTVFWYRQTMMQGLELLAYFRNRAPLDDSGMPKDRFSAEMPDATLATLKIQPSEPRDSAVYFCASGPGQGAHEQYFGPGTRLTVT.

DNA for the CDR3: TGTGCCAGCAGCAGATCAGGGGGCTACGAGCAGTACTTC. Its protein product is CASSRSGGYEQYF. V usage is TRBV13 and J usage is TRBJ2-7; 7 positions agree with TRBD1. The CDR3 sequence is 13 residues long. Trimming removed 5 bases from V and 3 bases from J; junction bases left unmatched: 4. The germline V gene encodes CDR1 PRHDT and CDR2 FYEKMQ (reference sequence).

The chain links TRBV10-3 to TRBJ1-1; possibly TRBD1 for D (6 bases). Per germline, CDR1 ENHRY and CDR2 SYGVKD. Trimming left V 2 bases short and J 4 bases short, with 23 bases between. The CDR3 sequence is 18 residues long. CDR3 DNA: TGTGCCATCAGTGAGCCCCGGGGGGGGGCGCTTGGGGTCACTGAAGCTTTCTTT. Protein product: CAISEPRGGALGVTEAFF.

The CDR3 nucleotides read TGTGCCAGCTCACCATGGCAGACAGGGGGACTGAACACTGAAGCTTTCTTT. Protein sequence: CASSPWQTGGLNTEAFF. This chain connects TRBV18 to TRBJ1-1; 9 bases are a match to TRBD1. Per germline, CDR1 KGHSH and CDR2 LQKENI. V trimming: 2 bases; J trimming: 0 bases; junction bases outside the gene matches: 7. The CDR3 is 17 amino acids.

CDR3 residues: CASSEYWTGVYQPQHF. The CDR3 bases are TGTGCCAGCAGTGAATATTGGACAGGGGTTTACCAGCCCCAGCATTTT. The chain employs TRBV25-1 and TRBJ1-5; 9 positions agree with TRBD1. Germline CDR1 and CDR2: MGHDK and SYGVNS. This CDR3 has 16 amino acids. Trimming cost V 0 bases and J 7 bases; bases outside gene matches: 7.

The V gene is TRBV5-1, the J gene TRBJ1-1; TRBD1 aligns across 7 bases. CDR3 length equals 15 residues. Germline values: CDR1 SGHRS, CDR2 YFSETQ. V dropped 1 base and J dropped 3; count of bases not matched to a gene: 6. The CDR3: CASSLFGQGDTEAFF. The CDR3 bases are TGCGCCAGCAGCTTGTTCGGGCAGGGGGACACTGAAGCTTTCTTT.

V gene TRBV7-2 combines with J gene TRBJ2-1; D uncertain. Between the trimmed V and J ends, which lost 5 bases and 8 bases, there was a span of 10 bases. Germline V lookup: CDR1 SGHTA, CDR2 FQGNSA. The CDR3 consists of 12 residues. CDR3 residues: CASSRPSDEQFF. The CDR3 DNA is TGTGCCAGCAGCCGCCCCTCGGATGAGCAGTTCTTC.

This clone was counted once. The rearrangement links TRBV7-9 to TRBJ2-7; tentatively, D is TRBD1 (6 bases). Germline V gene lookup returns CDR1 SEHNR and CDR2 FQNEAQ (reference sequence). Trimming removed 4 bases at V and 2 bases at J, with 12 bases between. The CDR3 runs to 14 residues. Here the CDR3 reads CASSSRQAAYEQYF. In DNA form, the CDR3 reads TGTGCCAGCAGCTCAAGACAGGCTGCCTACGAGCAGTACTTC. Variable domain in full (rest from reference TRBV7-9 and TRBJ2-7): DTGVSQNPRHKITKRGQNVTFRCDPISEHNRLYWYRQTLGQGPEFLTYFQNEAQLEKSRLLSDRFSAERPKGSFSTLEIQRTEQGDSAMYLCASSSRQAAYEQYFGPGTRLTVT.

The chain couples TRBV5-4 to TRBJ1-2, with 10 bases fitting TRBD1. With V trimmed by 5 bases and J by 4 bases, 11 bases remained unmatched. This CDR3 has 16 amino acids. The V gene's germline CDR1 is SGHNT and CDR2 YYREEE (reference sequence). DNA for the CDR3: TGTGCCAGCAGTCGAGGATTGGGACAGGGGATCTATGGCTACACCTTC. It encodes CASSRGLGQGIYGYTF.

The chain is built from TRBV5-1 and TRBJ2-5; a possible D gene is TRBD2 (7 bases). Between the trimmed V and J ends, which lost 2 bases and 5 bases, there was a span of 16 bases. This CDR3 is 15 amino acids long. From germline, CDR1 is SGHRS and CDR2 YFSETQ. Here the CDR3 reads CASSFTGGRGETQYF. The CDR3 DNA reads TGCGCCAGCAGCTTCACGGGGGGCCGAGGGGAGACCCAGTACTTC.

The J gene is TRBJ1-1, the V gene TRBV19; D gene ambiguous. The V end was cut by 6 bases, the J end by 1 base, with 9 bases between. The CDR3 length is 13 residues. Germline lookup yields CDR1 LNHDA and CDR2 SQIVND (reference sequence). The chain's CDR3 is CASRYDRNTEAFF. CDR3 sequence (DNA): TGTGCCAGTAGGTATGATAGGAACACTGAAGCTTTCTTT.

Here the CDR3 DNA reads TGCGCCAGCAGCCAAGGTTTCAGCGGGGGGGGTTTGTACGAGCAGTACTTC. This sequence encodes CASSQGFSGGGLYEQYF. The genes are TRBV4-1 and TRBJ2-7; 10 bases line up with TRBD2. CDR3 size: 17 residues. The V gene's germline CDR1 is MGHRA and CDR2 YSYEKL. Trimming cost V 1 base and J 4 bases; bases outside gene matches: 10.

V usage is TRBV4-1 and J usage is TRBJ1-1, with TRBD1 as a possible D gene (6 bases). The CDR3 runs 13 residues. V was pared by 5 bases and J by 8 bases, with 15 bases between. Germline loops: CDR1 MGHRA, CDR2 YSYEKL. CDR3 coding DNA: TGCGCCAGCAGCTTAACAGGGATGGGCGAAGCTTTCTTT. Translated, it gives CASSLTGMGEAFF.

The sample holds a few counts of this clone. This chain joins TRBV7-9 and TRBJ1-1; TRBD1 agrees at 7 bases. CDR3 size: 14 residues. Germline V gene sequence: CDR1 SEHNR, CDR2 FQNEAQ (reference sequence). With 5 bases clipped from V and 11 bases from J, the junction kept 14 bases outside the gene matches. This CDR3 is CASSQDQVEGAAFF. The DNA for the CDR3 is TGTGCCAGCAGCCAAGACCAGGTGGAGGGGGCGGCTTTCTTT.

For the CDR3, the DNA is TGTGCCAGCAGTGGGAGACAGGCCTACTCTGGGGCCAACGTCCTGACTTTC. Encoded protein: CASSGRQAYSGANVLTF. V usage is TRBV6-1 and J usage is TRBJ2-6; possibly TRBD1 for D (6 bases). Germline V gene sequence: CDR1 MNHNS, CDR2 SASEGT. The V gene lost 4 bases and the J gene lost 0 bases, with 13 bases spanning the gap. The CDR3 length is 17 residues.